These 10 T cell receptor beta chains originate from one sample sequenced in a study of blood T cell repertoires in COVID-19. The table came from immunoSEQ multiplex PCR; TCRdb's copy has only in-frame clones and leaves some out. The sample gives around 270,000 clones, roughly 90% of which show up once; about 4.6% is in the top ten. Sequences were obtained from peripheral blood. The receptors shown here come from a man aged 35 to 55 with acute or convalescent COVID-19.

The chain is built from TRBV6-2 or TRBV6-3 and TRBJ1-1, with D hard to call. The germline V gene has CDR1 MNHEY and CDR2 SVGEGT. CDR3 length: 14 residues. Deletions cut 4 bases from V and 11 bases from J, with 20 bases between. CDR3 residues: CASSSAGSTKRAFF. In DNA form, the CDR3 reads TGTGCCAGCAGTTCCGCCGGGAGTACGAAGCGGGCTTTCTTT.

J is TRBJ1-1 and V is TRBV5-1; D is unresolved. This CDR3 contains 13 residues. Between the trimmed V and J ends, which lost 1 base and 5 bases, there was a span of 9 bases. Germline-derived CDR1 and CDR2 are SGHRS and YFSETQ. The CDR3 DNA sequence: TGCGCCAGCAGCTTGAACGGAGGGACTGAAGCTTTCTTT. The encoded protein is CASSLNGGTEAFF.

The chain employs TRBV5-3 and TRBJ2-7; TRBD2 aligns across 11 bases. TRBV5-3 is an ORF, with its function uncertain. J was trimmed by 6 bases and V by 3 bases; bases with no gene match: 14. The CDR3 contains 17 residues. The CDR3 DNA sequence: TGTGCCAGAAGCTCGACAGGGCCGGGACTAGCGGCGCCCGAGCAGTACTTC. Protein sequence: CARSSTGPGLAAPEQYF.

As to this clone: Additional DNA sequences in this sample encode the identical CDR3. The chain has TRBV5-1 and TRBJ2-3, with a tentative D call TRBD1 (5 bases). The CDR3 is made up of 13 amino acids. Germline values: CDR1 SGHRS, CDR2 YFSETQ. Trimming shortened V by 2 bases and J by 2 bases, and 6 bases separated the two germline ends. CDR3 in DNA: TGCGCCAGCAGCTTCAGGGACACAGATACGCAGTATTTT. Translating it yields CASSFRDTDTQYF.

V gene TRBV18 combines with J gene TRBJ1-2; maybe TRBD1 (5 bases). The CDR3 loop spans 13 amino acids. V was trimmed by 2 bases and J by 7 bases, leaving 11 bases between them. Germline CDR1 is KGHSH and CDR2 is LQKENI. In DNA, the CDR3 is TGTGCCAGCTCACCAACCAGGGTGAGTGGCTACACCTTC. Translation: CASSPTRVSGYTF. The variable domain in full, completed from reference TRBV18 and TRBJ1-2, reads NAGVMQNPRHLVRRRGQEARLRCSPMKGHSHVYWYRQLPEEGLKFMVYLQKENIIDESGMPKERFSAEFPKEGPSILRIQQVVRGDSAAYFCASSPTRVSGYTFGSGTRLTVV.

The DNA for the CDR3 is TGCAGCGACTGGACGGGAATGAACACTGAAGCTTTCTTT. Translating gives CSDWTGMNTEAFF. V is TRBV29-1 and J is TRBJ1-1; no reliable D call. V was clipped by 7 bases and J by 0 bases, with 12 bases between them. This CDR3 has 13 amino acids. Germline CDR1 and CDR2: SQVTM and ANQGSEA.

This chain uses TRBV3-1 (or the pseudogene TRBV3-2) with TRBJ1-2; TRBD1 might be the D (5 bases). Germline assignment: CDR1 LGHDT and CDR2 YNNKEL (reference sequence). V lost 6 bases and J lost 6, with 11 bases in between. CDR3 size: 12 residues. CDR3 nucleotide sequence: TGTGCCAGCAGGCAACCAGGGAATGGCTACACCTTC. It is translated as CASRQPGNGYTF.

The chain links TRBV5-4 to TRBJ2-1; D is possibly TRBD1 (7 bases). The V end lost 5 bases, the J end lost 3 bases, and 18 bases lay between the germline ends. CDR3 length equals 16 residues. Germline CDR1 SGHNT, CDR2 YYREEE (reference sequence). Here the CDR3 reads CASRQGGTDNYNEQFF. Written as DNA, the CDR3 is TGTGCCAGCAGACAAGGGGGGACAGATAACTACAATGAGCAGTTCTTC.

The chain recombines TRBV7-6 with TRBJ2-7; 7 positions agree with TRBD2. The CDR3 sequence is 15 residues long. CDR1 is SGHVS, CDR2 FNYEAQ, per germline. With 5 bases clipped from V and 2 bases from J, the junction kept 9 bases outside the gene matches. The CDR3 region is CASSPGGSKTYEQYF. CDR3 nucleotides: TGTGCCAGCAGCCCCGGGGGGAGCAAGACCTACGAGCAGTACTTC.

The genes are TRBV19 and TRBJ2-1; TRBD1 agrees at 8 bases. The CDR3 is made up of 15 amino acids. After removal of 4 bases from V and 4 bases from J, the junction contained 6 bases not matched to a gene. Per germline, CDR1 LNHDA and CDR2 SQIVND (reference sequence). This chain's CDR3 is CASSTWTGTYNEQFF. The CDR3 DNA reads TGTGCCAGTAGTACCTGGACAGGGACGTACAATGAGCAGTTCTTC.